Sequencing of this T cell receptor beta chain was carried out in a study of spatial heterogeneity in lung cancer. Across the study: Matched bulk RNA-seq provided a T cell module score, and TCR transcript counts in tumor regions correlated strongly with it. Findings and caveats of the study: Intratumoral expanded alpha and beta TCR counts were found to track tumor mutation counts.

Each CDR3 protein gets one entry after TCRdb re-called the 5' RACE reads with MiXCR. The sample lists 9,700 or so distinct CDR3 sequences; nearly 6.5% were seen once. This clonotype was detected many times. Its antigen is as yet unknown. J was trimmed by 6 bases and V by 3 bases; bases with no gene match: 15. The CDR3 has 16 amino acids. CDR1 and CDR2 (germline): DFQATT, SNEGSKA (reference sequence). This sample's time point: sample taken at primary tumor resection. The chain combines TRBV20-1 with TRBJ1-1; 8 bases agree with TRBD1. This TCR came from a male donor with early-stage non-small cell lung cancer. Source: lung tumor tissue, taken at surgery. The CDR3 coding sequence is TGCAGTGCTAGGATCCCTGCCGGGACAGGAGGATCTGAAGCTTTCTTT. Translation: CSARIPAGTGGSEAFF.